This T cell receptor (beta chain) was documented in a study of blood T cells in healthy people across ages. Next came a second PCR, run for about 7 to 11 cycles, which used a sample-barcoded 5' primer along with a J-beta primer mix. A template-switch adaptor containing 12 random nucleotides labeled each cDNA molecule. One entry per CDR3 protein results from TCRdb running MiXCR on the 5' RACE reads. The sample includes about 1.6 million distinct CDR3 sequences, 30% to 35% of them seen just once. Study-level results: Conclusively comparing naive with antigen-experienced cells was impossible with unsorted PBMCs. Estimated diversity, derived from one million T cells, was regarded as an underestimate.

About this clonotype: What it binds is not known.

Every sample yielded at least 6.5 million isolated PBMCs. The TCR was taken from a woman aged 25-40 years in good health. The sample comprised blood.

The CDR3 coding sequence is TGTGCCAGCCAACGTGCGGGGTATGGCTACACCTTC. This codes for CASQRAGYGYTF. This rearrangement joins TRBV3-1 to TRBJ1-2; D remains ambiguous. V lost 8 bases and J lost 5, with 12 bases in between. In germline, CDR1 is LGHDT, CDR2 YNNKEL (reference sequence). CDR3 length equals 12 residues.